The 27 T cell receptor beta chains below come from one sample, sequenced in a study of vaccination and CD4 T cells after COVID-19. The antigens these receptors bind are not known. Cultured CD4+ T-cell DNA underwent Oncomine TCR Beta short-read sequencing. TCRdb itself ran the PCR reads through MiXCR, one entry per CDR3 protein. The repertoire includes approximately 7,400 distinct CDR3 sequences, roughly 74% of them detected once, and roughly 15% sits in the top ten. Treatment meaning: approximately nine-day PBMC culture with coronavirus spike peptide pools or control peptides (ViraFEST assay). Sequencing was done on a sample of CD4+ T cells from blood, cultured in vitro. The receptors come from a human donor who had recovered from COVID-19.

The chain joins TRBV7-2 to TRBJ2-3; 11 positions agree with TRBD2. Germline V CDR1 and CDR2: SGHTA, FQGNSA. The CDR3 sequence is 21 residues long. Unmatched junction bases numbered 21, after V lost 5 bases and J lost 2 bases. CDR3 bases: TGTGCCAGCAGCCCAACGAGCCCGGAACTAGCGGGAGCCAGGGACACAGATACGCAGTATTTT. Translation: CASSPTSPELAGARDTDTQYF.

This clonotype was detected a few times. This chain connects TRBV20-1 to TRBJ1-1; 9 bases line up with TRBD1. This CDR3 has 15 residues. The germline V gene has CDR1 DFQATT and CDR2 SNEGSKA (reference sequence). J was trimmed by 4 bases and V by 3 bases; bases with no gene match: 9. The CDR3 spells CSARITGGWSTEAFF. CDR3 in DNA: TGCAGTGCTAGGATAACAGGGGGCTGGAGCACTGAAGCTTTCTTT.

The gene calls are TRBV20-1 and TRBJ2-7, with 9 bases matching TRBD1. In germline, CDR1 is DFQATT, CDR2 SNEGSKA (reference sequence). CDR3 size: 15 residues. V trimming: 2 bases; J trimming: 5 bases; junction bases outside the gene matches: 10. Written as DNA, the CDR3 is TGCAGTGCTAGAAGACTCGGGACAGGGACCAACGAGCAGTACTTC. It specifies CSARRLGTGTNEQYF.

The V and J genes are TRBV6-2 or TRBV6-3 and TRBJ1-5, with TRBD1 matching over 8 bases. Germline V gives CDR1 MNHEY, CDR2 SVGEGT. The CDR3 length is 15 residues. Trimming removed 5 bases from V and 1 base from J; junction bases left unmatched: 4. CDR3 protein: CASSQGQASNQPQHF. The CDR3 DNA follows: TGTGCCAGCAGTCAGGGACAGGCCAGCAATCAGCCCCAGCATTTT.

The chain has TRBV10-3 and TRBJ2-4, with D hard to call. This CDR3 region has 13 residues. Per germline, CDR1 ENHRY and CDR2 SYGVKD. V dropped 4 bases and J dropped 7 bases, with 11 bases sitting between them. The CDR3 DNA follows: TGTGCCATCAGTGCCACCGACCCCAACATTCAGTACTTC. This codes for CAISATDPNIQYF.

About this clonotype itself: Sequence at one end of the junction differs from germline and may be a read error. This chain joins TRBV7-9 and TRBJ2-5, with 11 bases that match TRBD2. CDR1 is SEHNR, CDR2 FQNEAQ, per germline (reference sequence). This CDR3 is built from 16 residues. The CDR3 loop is CASSVGLAVGDETQYF. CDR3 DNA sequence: TGCGCCAGCAGCGTGGGACTAGCGGTAGGAGACGAGACCCAGTACTTC. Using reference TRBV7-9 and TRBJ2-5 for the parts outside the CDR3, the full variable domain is DTGVSQNPRHKITKRGQNVTFRCDPISEHNRLYWYRQTLGQGPEFLTYFQNEAQLEKSRLLSDRFSAERPKGSFSTLEIQRTEQGDSAMYLCASSVGLAVGDETQYFGPGTRLLVL.

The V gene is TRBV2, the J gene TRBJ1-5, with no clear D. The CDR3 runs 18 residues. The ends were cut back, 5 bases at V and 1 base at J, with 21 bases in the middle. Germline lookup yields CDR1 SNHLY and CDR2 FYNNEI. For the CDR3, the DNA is TGTGCCAGCAGTCTCCCCCCCAACCCCTTGGGGAGCAATCAGCCCCAGCATTTT. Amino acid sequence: CASSLPPNPLGSNQPQHF.

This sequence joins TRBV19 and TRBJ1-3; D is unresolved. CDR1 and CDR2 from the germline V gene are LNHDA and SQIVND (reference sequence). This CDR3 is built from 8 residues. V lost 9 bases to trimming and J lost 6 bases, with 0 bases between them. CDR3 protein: CARNTIYF. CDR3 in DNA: TGTGCCAGAAACACCATATATTTT.

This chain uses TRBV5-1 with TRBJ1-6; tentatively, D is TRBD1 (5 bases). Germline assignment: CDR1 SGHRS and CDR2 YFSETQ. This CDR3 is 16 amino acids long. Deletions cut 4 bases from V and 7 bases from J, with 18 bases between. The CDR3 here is CASSQWAGGANSPLHF. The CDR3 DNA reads TGCGCCAGCAGCCAATGGGCCGGAGGGGCCAATTCACCCCTCCACTTT. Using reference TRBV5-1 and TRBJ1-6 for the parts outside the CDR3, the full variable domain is KAGVTQTPRYLIKTRGQQVTLSCSPISGHRSVSWYQQTPGQGLQFLFEYFSETQRNKGNFPGRFSGRQFSNSRSEMNVSTLELGDSALYLCASSQWAGGANSPLHFGNGTRLTVT.

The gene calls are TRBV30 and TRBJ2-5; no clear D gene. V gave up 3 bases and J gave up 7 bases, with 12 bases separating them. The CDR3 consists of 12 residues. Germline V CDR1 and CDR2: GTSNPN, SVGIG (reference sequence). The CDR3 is CAWSPAARTQYF. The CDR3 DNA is TGTGCCTGGAGCCCGGCCGCAAGGACCCAGTACTTC.

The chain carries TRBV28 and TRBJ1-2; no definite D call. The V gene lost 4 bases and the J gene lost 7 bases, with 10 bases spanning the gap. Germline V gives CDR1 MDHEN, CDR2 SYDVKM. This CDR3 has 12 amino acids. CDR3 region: CASSSRVLGYTF. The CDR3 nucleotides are TGTGCCAGCAGTTCGCGGGTTCTTGGCTACACCTTC.

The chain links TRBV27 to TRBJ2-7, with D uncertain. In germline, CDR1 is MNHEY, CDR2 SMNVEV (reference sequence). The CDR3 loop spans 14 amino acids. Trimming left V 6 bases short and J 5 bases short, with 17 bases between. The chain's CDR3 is CASSPRQPFNEQYF. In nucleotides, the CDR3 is TGTGCCAGCAGCCCACGGCAACCCTTCAACGAGCAGTACTTC.

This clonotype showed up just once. The CDR3 loop is CSAPLRDTEAFF. CDR3 nucleotide sequence: TGCAGTGCTCCCCTGAGGGACACTGAAGCTTTCTTT. This chain joins TRBV20-1 and TRBJ1-1; D remains unclear. The CDR3 totals 12 residues. Looked up from germline, CDR1 is DFQATT and CDR2 is SNEGSKA (reference sequence). The V and J ends lost 5 bases and 3 bases respectively, with 10 bases between them.

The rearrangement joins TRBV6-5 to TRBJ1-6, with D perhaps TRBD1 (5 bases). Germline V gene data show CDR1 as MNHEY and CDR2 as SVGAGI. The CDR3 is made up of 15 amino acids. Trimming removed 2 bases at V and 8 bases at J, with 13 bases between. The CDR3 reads CASSYVPGSDSPLHF. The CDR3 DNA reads TGTGCCAGCAGTTACGTCCCAGGGTCTGATTCACCCCTCCACTTT.

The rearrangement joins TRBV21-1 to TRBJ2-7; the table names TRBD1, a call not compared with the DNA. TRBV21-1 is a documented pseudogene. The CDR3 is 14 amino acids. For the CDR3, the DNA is TGTGCCAGCACCCGGGGCCTTCCGGGGCCCGAGCAGTACTTC. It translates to CASTRGLPGPEQYF.

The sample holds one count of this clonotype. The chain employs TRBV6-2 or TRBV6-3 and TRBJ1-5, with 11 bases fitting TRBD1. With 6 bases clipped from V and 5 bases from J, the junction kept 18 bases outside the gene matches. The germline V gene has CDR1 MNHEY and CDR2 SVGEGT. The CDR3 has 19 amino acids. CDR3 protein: CASSKRHSGTGGVYQPQHF. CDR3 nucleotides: TGTGCCAGCAGCAAAAGGCATTCCGGGACAGGGGGAGTGTATCAGCCCCAGCATTTT.

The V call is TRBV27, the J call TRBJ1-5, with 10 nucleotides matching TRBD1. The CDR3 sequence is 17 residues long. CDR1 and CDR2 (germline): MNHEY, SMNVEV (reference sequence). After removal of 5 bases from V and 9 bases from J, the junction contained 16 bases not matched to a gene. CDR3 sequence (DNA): TGTGCCAGCAGTACTCTCCGGGACAGGGGCCAACGACTGCCCCAGCATTTT. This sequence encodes CASSTLRDRGQRLPQHF.

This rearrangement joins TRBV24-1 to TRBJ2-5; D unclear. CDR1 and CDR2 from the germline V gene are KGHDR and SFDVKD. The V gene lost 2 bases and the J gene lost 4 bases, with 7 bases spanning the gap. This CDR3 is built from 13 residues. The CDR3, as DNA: TGTGCCACCAGTGATTACGTGGGAGAGACCCAGTACTTC. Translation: CATSDYVGETQYF.

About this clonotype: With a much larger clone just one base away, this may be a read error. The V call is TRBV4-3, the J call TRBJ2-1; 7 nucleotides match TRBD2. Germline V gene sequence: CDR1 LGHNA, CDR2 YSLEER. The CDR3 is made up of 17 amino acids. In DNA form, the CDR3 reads TGCGCCGGCAGCCAAGAGTGGGCGGGAGACGAGTACAATGAGCAGTTCTTC. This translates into CAGSQEWAGDEYNEQFF.

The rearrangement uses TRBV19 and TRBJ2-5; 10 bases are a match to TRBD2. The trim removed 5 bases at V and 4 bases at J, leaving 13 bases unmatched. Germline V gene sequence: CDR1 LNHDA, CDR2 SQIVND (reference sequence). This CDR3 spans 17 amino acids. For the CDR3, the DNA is TGTGCCAGTAGTCTCCAAAGCATAGCGGGAGGTAGAGAGACCCAGTACTTC. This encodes CASSLQSIAGGRETQYF.

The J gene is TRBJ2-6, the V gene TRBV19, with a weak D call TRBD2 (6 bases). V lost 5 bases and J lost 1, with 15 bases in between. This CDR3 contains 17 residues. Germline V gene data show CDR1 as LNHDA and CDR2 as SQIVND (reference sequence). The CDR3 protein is CASSPGTPLSGANVLTF. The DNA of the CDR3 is TGTGCCAGTAGTCCGGGGACTCCCTTGTCTGGGGCCAACGTCCTGACTTTC.

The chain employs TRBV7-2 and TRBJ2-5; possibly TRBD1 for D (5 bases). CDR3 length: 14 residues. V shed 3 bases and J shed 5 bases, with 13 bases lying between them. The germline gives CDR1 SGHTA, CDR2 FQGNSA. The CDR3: CASSLIGRVETQYF. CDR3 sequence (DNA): TGTGCCAGCAGCTTGATAGGCAGGGTGGAGACCCAGTACTTC.

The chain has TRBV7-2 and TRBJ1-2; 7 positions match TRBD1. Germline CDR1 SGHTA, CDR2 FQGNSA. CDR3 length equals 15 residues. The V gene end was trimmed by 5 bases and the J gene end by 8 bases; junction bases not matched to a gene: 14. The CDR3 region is CASSHRGQERGGYTF. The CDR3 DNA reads TGTGCCAGCAGCCACCGAGGACAGGAGAGGGGGGGCTACACCTTC.

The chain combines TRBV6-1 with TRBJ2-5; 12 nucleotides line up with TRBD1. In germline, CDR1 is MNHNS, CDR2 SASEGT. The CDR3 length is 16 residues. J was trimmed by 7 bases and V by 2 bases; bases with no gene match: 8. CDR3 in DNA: TGTGCCAGCAGTGAAAGGGGGACAGGGGGCTTCGTGACCCAGTACTTC. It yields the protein CASSERGTGGFVTQYF.

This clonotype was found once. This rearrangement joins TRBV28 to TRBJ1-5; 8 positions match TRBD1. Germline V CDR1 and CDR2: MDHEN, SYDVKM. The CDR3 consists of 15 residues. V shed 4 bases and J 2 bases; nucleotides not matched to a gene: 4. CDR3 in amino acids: CASSSTGQGNQPQHF. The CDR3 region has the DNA TGTGCCAGCAGTTCAACGGGACAGGGCAATCAGCCCCAGCATTTT.

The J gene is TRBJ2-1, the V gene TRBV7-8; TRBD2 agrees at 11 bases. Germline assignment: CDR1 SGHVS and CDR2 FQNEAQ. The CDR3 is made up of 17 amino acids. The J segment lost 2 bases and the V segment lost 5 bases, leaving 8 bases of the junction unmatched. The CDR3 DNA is TGTGCCAGCAGCGTAGTACCGACTAGCGGGGCCTACAATGAGCAGTTCTTC. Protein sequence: CASSVVPTSGAYNEQFF.

The CDR3 region is CASSLMPGHNSPLHF. In DNA, the CDR3 is TGTGCCAGCAGCTTGATGCCGGGCCATAATTCACCCCTCCACTTT. The V gene is TRBV11-2, the J gene TRBJ1-6; D is uncertain. V was trimmed by 3 bases and J by 5 bases, leaving 11 bases between them. The germline gives CDR1 SGHAT, CDR2 FQNNGV. The CDR3 contains 15 residues.